This TCR beta chain was recovered during a study of T cell repertoires in cytomegalovirus infection. Study as a whole: Both CMV infection and a matching HLA type were indicated by public TCR beta signatures.

MiXCR was run by TCRdb on the reads, yielding one entry per CDR3 protein. Of some 680,000 distinct CDR3 sequences listed, roughly a third are singletons. With regard to this clonotype: Its target is unknown.

General study findings and limits: Of the TCR beta families, the public ones yielded a cumulative frequency that identified carriers of CMV plus the relevant HLA.

The CDR3 consists of 15 residues. The trim removed 6 bases at V and 6 bases at J, leaving 9 bases unmatched. CDR1 and CDR2 (germline): MDHEN, SYDVKM. Sequences were obtained from PBMCs. The chain employs TRBV28 and TRBJ2-1; 9 bases line up with TRBD1. The receptor comes from a human donor in good health (CMV status not recorded). Some clones in this sample may be carry-over from other donors' samples. The chain's CDR3 is CASSRGQGGRNEQFF. CDR3 coding DNA: TGTGCCAGCAGCCGGGGACAGGGAGGTCGCAATGAGCAGTTCTTC. The full variable domain, in which reference TRBV28 and TRBJ2-1 provide the parts outside the CDR3, is DVKVTQSSRYLVKRTGEKVFLECVQDMDHENMFWYRQDPGLGLRLIYFSYDVKMKEKGDIPEGYSVSREKKERFSLILESASTNQTSMYLCASSRGQGGRNEQFFGPGTRLTVL.